The next 24 T cell receptor beta chains were all read from a single sample in a study of shared clonotypes between healthy human individuals. Sequencing was performed with immunoSEQ multiplex PCR; in TCRdb, only in-frame clones are kept and a portion is missing. This table has about 2 million clones, roughly 95% appearing once. The naive CD8 population came from CD45RO-negative cells selected for CCR7, without terminally differentiated effector memory CD45RA+ cells. Input material: naive CD8+ T cells sorted from blood. Receptors originate from a man between 18 and 29 years old in good health.

This chain joins TRBV11-2 and TRBJ2-7, with D unresolved. The CDR3 spans 13 residues. V was pared by 0 bases and J by 4 bases, with 7 bases between. CDR1 is SGHAT, CDR2 FQNNGV, per germline. For the CDR3, the DNA is TGTGCCAGCAGCTTAGATCTTAGGTACGAGCAGTACTTC. This sequence encodes CASSLDLRYEQYF.

V gene TRBV30 combines with J gene TRBJ2-1; possibly TRBD1 or TRBD2 for D (6 bases each). V was pared by 8 bases and J by 3 bases, with 23 bases between. CDR1 is GTSNPN, CDR2 SVGIG, per germline (reference sequence). This CDR3 region has 16 residues. The CDR3 loop is CAREGGAQQVYNEQFF. The DNA for the CDR3 is TGTGCCCGAGAGGGGGGAGCACAACAGGTCTACAATGAGCAGTTCTTC.

The V and J genes are TRBV6-1 and TRBJ2-7; 12 bases are shared with TRBD1. CDR1 MNHNS and CDR2 SASEGT come from the germline V gene. J was trimmed by 7 bases and V by 11 bases; bases with no gene match: 9. The CDR3 consists of 13 residues. The CDR3 sequence: CAVPGQGAGEQYF. The CDR3 coding sequence is TGTGCCGTGCCGGGACAGGGGGCGGGGGAGCAGTACTTC.

J is TRBJ2-2 and V is TRBV11-2; TRBD1 might be the D (5 bases). CDR3 size: 15 residues. Germline lookup yields CDR1 SGHAT and CDR2 FQNNGV. V dropped 5 bases and J dropped 6 bases, with 16 bases sitting between them. CDR3 coding DNA: TGTGCCAGCAGCGACCAACAGGCCCGGTCCGGGGAGCTGTTTTTT. Protein sequence: CASSDQQARSGELFF.

Note on this clone: This sample includes further DNA sequences coding for the same CDR3. The chain uses TRBV4-1 and TRBJ2-7, with TRBD1 matching over 7 bases. V shed 1 base and J 3 bases; nucleotides not matched to a gene: 3. The CDR3 consists of 14 residues. Looked up from germline, CDR1 is MGHRA and CDR2 is YSYEKL. DNA of the CDR3: TGCGCCAGCAGCCAAGGAAGACAGGGCTACGAGCAGTACTTC. Amino acids: CASSQGRQGYEQYF.

This chain uses TRBV15 with TRBJ2-3; TRBD1 agrees at 7 bases. The CDR3 extends over 14 amino acids. Germline assignment: CDR1 LNHNV and CDR2 YYDKDF (reference sequence). The ends lost 5 bases at V and 2 bases at J; junction bases unmatched: 4. The CDR3 DNA reads TGTGCCACCAGCCGGGACAGTTACACAGATACGCAGTATTTT. It codes for CATSRDSYTDTQYF.

The V call is TRBV4-3, the J call TRBJ2-2, with D maybe TRBD2 (6 bases). Germline values: CDR1 LGHNA, CDR2 YSLEER. This CDR3 is built from 17 residues. The germline V and J ends were trimmed by 5 bases and 1 base, with 17 bases remaining between them. The CDR3 DNA sequence: TGCGCCAGCAGCTGGGACCCGGGTAGCGGGAACACCGGGGAGCTGTTTTTT. Translating gives CASSWDPGSGNTGELFF.

The chain couples TRBV2 to TRBJ2-5, with D hard to call. CDR3 size: 16 residues. V lost 2 bases and J 1 base, leaving 14 bases between the germline ends. Germline V gene lookup returns CDR1 SNHLY and CDR2 FYNNEI. The CDR3 reads CASSERTARTQETQYF. CDR3 nucleotide sequence: TGTGCCAGCAGTGAACGGACCGCTAGGACCCAAGAGACCCAGTACTTC.

The chain links TRBV4-1 to TRBJ2-7; D is undetermined. The V gene's germline CDR1 is MGHRA and CDR2 YSYEKL. The V end lost 0 bases, the J end lost 0 bases, and 12 bases lay between the germline ends. CDR3 length: 16 residues. As DNA, the CDR3 is TGCGCCAGCAGCCAAGAGAAAAGTCCGAGCTCCTACGAGCAGTACTTC. Its protein is CASSQEKSPSSYEQYF.

The CDR3 reads CASSLSNRGAYEQYF. In nucleotides, the CDR3 is TGTGCCAGCAGTTTATCGAACAGGGGAGCCTACGAGCAGTACTTC. V and J are TRBV27 and TRBJ2-7; 7 bases are a match to TRBD1. Germline V gene lookup returns CDR1 MNHEY and CDR2 SMNVEV (reference sequence). V shed 0 bases and J 2 bases; nucleotides not matched to a gene: 4. The CDR3 spans 15 residues.

The rearrangement joins TRBV6-6 to TRBJ1-1; D call uncertain. Germline loops: CDR1 MNHNY, CDR2 SVGAGI (reference sequence). This CDR3 contains 11 residues. Trimming removed 7 bases from V and 4 bases from J, with 7 bases in between. The CDR3 spells CASIEGTEAFF. The DNA of the CDR3 is TGTGCCAGCATTGAGGGCACTGAAGCTTTCTTT.

The CDR3 DNA is TGTGCCAGCAGCCCCCAAACCTTAATGAACACTGAAGCTTTCTTT. This translates into CASSPQTLMNTEAFF. The gene calls are TRBV5-6 and TRBJ1-1; D not certain. Germline CDR1 is SGHDT and CDR2 is YYEEEE. The ends were cut back, 4 bases at V and 0 bases at J, with 13 bases in the middle. The length of the CDR3 is 15 residues.

The chain couples TRBV4-1 to TRBJ2-2; no clear D gene. The CDR3 extends over 16 amino acids. Trimming removed 1 base from V and 3 bases from J, with 12 bases in between. From germline, CDR1 is MGHRA and CDR2 YSYEKL. The CDR3 here is CASSQVSNSYTGELFF. CDR3 in DNA: TGCGCCAGCAGCCAAGTCTCCAACAGCTACACCGGGGAGCTGTTTTTT.

The chain carries TRBV27 and TRBJ2-5; 14 nucleotides agree with TRBD2. Looked up from germline, CDR1 is MNHEY and CDR2 is SMNVEV (reference sequence). Germline trimming cut 6 bases from V and 4 bases from J; bases unmatched to any gene: 7. This CDR3 has 16 amino acids. CDR3 in amino acids: CASSPGLAGVGETQYF. The CDR3 DNA reads as TGTGCCAGCAGCCCGGGACTAGCGGGAGTCGGAGAGACCCAGTACTTC.

This clone appeared a single time. The J gene is TRBJ2-1, the V gene TRBV27; D remains ambiguous. V shed 3 bases and J shed 3 bases, with 12 bases lying between them. Germline assignment: CDR1 MNHEY and CDR2 SMNVEV (reference sequence). This CDR3 comprises 15 residues. The CDR3 DNA sequence: TGTGCCAGCAGTTTCATCGGAACGAACTACAATGAGCAGTTCTTC. This encodes CASSFIGTNYNEQFF.

The chain links TRBV6-5 to TRBJ1-2; no firm D call. The CDR3 is 15 residues long. Germline CDR1 is MNHEY and CDR2 is SVGAGI. V was shortened by 0 bases and J by 5 bases, with 13 bases between the two germline ends. The CDR3 DNA sequence: TGTGCCAGCAGTTACTCCCATGGTGCCATATATGGCTACACCTTC. Encoded protein: CASSYSHGAIYGYTF.

The chain is built from TRBV5-6 and TRBJ2-7; perhaps TRBD2 as D (5 bases). The CDR3 extends over 14 amino acids. CDR1 SGHDT and CDR2 YYEEEE come from the germline V gene. The germline V and J ends were trimmed by 3 bases and 4 bases, with 14 bases remaining between them. CDR3 protein: CASSWASGSYEQYF. For the CDR3, the DNA is TGTGCCAGCAGCTGGGCGTCGGGGTCTTACGAGCAGTACTTC.

The chain recombines TRBV29-1 with TRBJ2-7, with 10 bases aligning to TRBD1. Trimming at V came to 5 bases and at J to 4 bases, leaving 5 bases not matched to a gene. CDR1 is SQVTM, CDR2 ANQGSEA, per germline. The CDR3 extends over 13 amino acids. The DNA for the CDR3 is TGCAGCGTTTCCGGGACAGGGGAATACGAGCAGTACTTC. Protein product: CSVSGTGEYEQYF.

The chain combines TRBV5-1 with TRBJ2-1, with D perhaps TRBD2 (5 bases). V was clipped by 4 bases and J by 6 bases, with 23 bases between them. There are 17 residues in the CDR3. The V gene's germline CDR1 is SGHRS and CDR2 YFSETQ. Here the CDR3 reads CASSPEDSSAEANEQFF. The CDR3 coding sequence is TGCGCCAGCAGCCCCGAAGATTCCTCGGCGGAGGCCAATGAGCAGTTCTTC.

The chain employs TRBV4-1 and TRBJ1-5; D not certain. The CDR3 has 19 residues. V lost 0 bases and J lost 1, with 19 bases in between. Germline V gene sequence: CDR1 MGHRA, CDR2 YSYEKL. CDR3 sequence reads: CASSQDHRPDKLSNQPQHF. DNA for the CDR3: TGCGCCAGCAGCCAAGATCACCGACCAGACAAGTTAAGCAATCAGCCCCAGCATTTT.

V is TRBV9 and J is TRBJ1-1; D is unclear. The CDR3 is 15 amino acids. V lost 0 bases and J lost 0, with 9 bases in between. Looked up from germline, CDR1 is SGDLS and CDR2 is YYNGEE. CDR3: CASSVAEYMNTEAFF. The CDR3 region has the DNA TGTGCCAGCAGCGTAGCTGAATATATGAACACTGAAGCTTTCTTT.

With respect to this clone: Other nucleotide sequences in the sample specify the same CDR3. The chain employs TRBV27 and TRBJ2-7; 8 bases map to TRBD2. Germline assignment: CDR1 MNHEY and CDR2 SMNVEV (reference sequence). V lost 5 bases and J lost 1; bases outside the gene matches: 10. The CDR3 sequence is 16 residues long. The CDR3 nucleotides read TGTGCCAGCAGTCCAAGTAGCGGGGTCCTTTCCTACGAGCAGTACTTC. It codes for CASSPSSGVLSYEQYF.

The chain links TRBV15 to TRBJ2-2; possibly TRBD1 for D (6 bases). CDR3 length: 15 amino acids. The V gene's germline CDR1 is LNHNV and CDR2 YYDKDF (reference sequence). V lost 4 bases and J lost 4, with 13 bases in between. The CDR3 region has the DNA TGTGCCACCAGCACCTCCGGGACATTCACCGGGGAGCTGTTTTTT. Protein product: CATSTSGTFTGELFF. Drawing the rest from reference TRBV15 and TRBJ2-2, the complete variable domain is DAMVIQNPRYQVTQFGKPVTLSCSQTLNHNVMYWYQQKSSQAPKLLFHYYDKDFNNEADTPDNFQSRRPNTSFCFLDIRSPGLGDTAMYLCATSTSGTFTGELFFGEGSRLTVL.

For this clone: Other DNA variants within this sample encode the same CDR3. V and J are TRBV7-9 and TRBJ2-3; 9 nucleotides agree with TRBD2. With 5 bases clipped from V and 0 bases from J, the junction kept 3 bases outside the gene matches. This CDR3 is built from 15 residues. Germline CDR1 and CDR2: SEHNR and FQNEAQ (reference sequence). Here the CDR3 DNA reads TGTGCCAGCAGCCCTACTAGCGGGAGCACAGATACGCAGTATTTT. Protein product: CASSPTSGSTDTQYF.